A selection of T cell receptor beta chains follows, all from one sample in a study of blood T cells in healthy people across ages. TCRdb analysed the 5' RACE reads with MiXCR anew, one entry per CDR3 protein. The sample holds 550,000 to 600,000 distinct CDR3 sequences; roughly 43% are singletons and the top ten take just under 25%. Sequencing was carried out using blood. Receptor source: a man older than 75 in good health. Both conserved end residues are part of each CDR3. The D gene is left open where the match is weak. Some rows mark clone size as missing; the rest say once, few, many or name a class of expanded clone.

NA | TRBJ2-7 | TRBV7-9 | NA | CAGSSTVYEQYF | TGTGCCGGCAGCTCTACTGTATACGAGCAGTACTTC
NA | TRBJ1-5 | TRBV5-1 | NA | CASSLGGEQRQPQHF | TGCGCCAGCAGCTTAGGGGGAGAACAGCGGCAGCCCCAGCATTTT
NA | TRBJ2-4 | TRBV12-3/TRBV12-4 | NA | CASSFGAQQYF | TGTGCCAGCAGTTTTGGGGCCCAGCAGTACTTC
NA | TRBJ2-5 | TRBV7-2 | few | CASSREGVLGAETQYF | TGTGCCAGCAGCCGAGAGGGGGTTCTCGGTGCAGAGACCCAGTACTTC
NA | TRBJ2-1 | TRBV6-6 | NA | CASTDRFEQFF | TGTGCCAGCACGGATCGTTTCGAGCAGTTCTTC
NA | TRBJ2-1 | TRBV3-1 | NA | CAGSQRVASPVGNEQFF | TGTGCCGGCAGCCAAAGGGTCGCCAGCCCCGTAGGGAATGAGCAGTTCTTC
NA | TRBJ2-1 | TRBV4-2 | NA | CASSQEVWNEQFF | TGTGCCAGCAGCCAAGAGGTTTGGAATGAGCAGTTCTTC
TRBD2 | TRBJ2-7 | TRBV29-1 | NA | CSVRTSGGPEQYF | TGCAGCGTCCGGACTAGCGGGGGACCCGAGCAGTACTTC
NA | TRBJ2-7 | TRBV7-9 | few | CASSVIEVGEQYF | TGTGCCAGCAGCGTAATTGAGGTTGGCGAGCAGTACTTC
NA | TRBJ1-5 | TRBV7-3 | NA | CASSKTQRGGGQPQHF | TGTGCCAGCAGCAAAACTCAGCGCGGGGGCGGGCAGCCCCAGCATTTT
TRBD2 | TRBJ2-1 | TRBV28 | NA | CASSLQLASGRINEQFF | TGTGCCAGCAGTTTACAGCTAGCTAGCGGGAGAATAAATGAGCAGTTCTTC
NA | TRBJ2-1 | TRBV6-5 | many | CASSRHNEQFF | TGTGCCAGCAGCAGACACAATGAGCAGTTCTTC
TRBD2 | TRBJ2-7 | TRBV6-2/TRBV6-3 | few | CASSYSPGLAGASSYEQYF | TGTGCCAGCAGTTACTCCCCTGGACTAGCGGGGGCCTCCTCCTACGAGCAGTACTTC
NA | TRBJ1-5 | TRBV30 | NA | CAWSPPGHQFQPQHF | TGTGCCTGGAGTCCCCCGGGACACCAGTTTCAGCCCCAGCATTTT
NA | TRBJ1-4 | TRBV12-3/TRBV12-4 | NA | CASSYREKLFF | TGTGCCAGCAGCTACCGGGAAAAACTGTTTTTT
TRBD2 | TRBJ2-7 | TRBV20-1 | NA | CSARDTSGGANEQYF | TGCAGTGCTAGAGATACTAGCGGGGGGGCCAACGAGCAGTACTTC
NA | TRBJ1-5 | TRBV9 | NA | CASSVTQAGQPQHF | TGTGCCAGCAGCGTGACGCAGGCGGGTCAGCCCCAGCATTTT
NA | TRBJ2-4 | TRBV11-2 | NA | CASSLVKGAKNIQYF | TGTGCCAGCAGCTTAGTAAAGGGGGCCAAAAACATTCAGTACTTC
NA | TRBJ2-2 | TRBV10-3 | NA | CAISERTGELFF | TGTGCCATCAGTGAAAGGACCGGGGAGCTGTTTTTT
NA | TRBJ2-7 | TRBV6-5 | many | CATHGSYEQYF | TGTGCCACCCACGGGTCGTACGAGCAGTACTTC
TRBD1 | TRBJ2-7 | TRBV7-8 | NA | CASSLVRGNYEQYF | TGTGCCAGCAGCTTAGTCAGGGGGAACTACGAGCAGTACTTC
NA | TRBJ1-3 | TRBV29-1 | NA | CSVTGSGNTIYF | TGCAGCGTGACAGGCTCTGGAAACACCATATATTTT
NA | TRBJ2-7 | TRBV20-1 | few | CSARDATPYEQYF | TGCAGTGCTAGAGACGCCACTCCCTACGAGCAGTACTTC
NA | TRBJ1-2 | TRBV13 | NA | CASSTNQGLDGYTF | TGTGCCAGCAGCACCAACCAGGGACTTGATGGTTACACCTTC
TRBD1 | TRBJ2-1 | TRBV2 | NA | CASSEPAGGGETQFF | TGTGCCAGCAGTGAACCAGCAGGGGGTGGAGAGACCCAGTTCTTC
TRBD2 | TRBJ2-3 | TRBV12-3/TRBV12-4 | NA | CASSSTGTSGGLTDTQYF | TGTGCCAGCAGTTCAACCGGGACTAGCGGGGGATTGACAGATACGCAGTATTTT
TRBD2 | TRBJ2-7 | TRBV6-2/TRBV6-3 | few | CASSYLGTSGYEQYF | TGTGCCAGCAGTTACCTTGGGACTAGCGGCTACGAGCAGTACTTC
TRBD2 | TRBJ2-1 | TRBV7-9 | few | CATGRGLAGYNEQFF | TGTGCCACCGGACGGGGGCTAGCGGGCTACAATGAGCAGTTCTTC
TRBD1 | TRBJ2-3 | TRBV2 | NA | CASWRDRVSTDTQYF | TGTGCCAGCTGGCGGGACAGGGTATCCACAGATACGCAGTATTTT
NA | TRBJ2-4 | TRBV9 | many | CASSVADGGGSIQYF | TGTGCCAGCAGCGTAGCAGATGGGGGTGGTAGCATTCAGTACTTC
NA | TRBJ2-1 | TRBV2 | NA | CASRGRVTCNEQFF | TGTGCCAGCAGGGGCAGGGTCACCTGCAATGAGCAGTTCTTC
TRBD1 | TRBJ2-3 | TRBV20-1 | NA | CSTTGEWRAHTDTQYF | TGCAGCACGACAGGGGAGTGGCGGGCACACACAGATACGCAGTATTTT
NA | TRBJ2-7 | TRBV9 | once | CASSARPYNEQYF | TGTGCCAGCAGCGCCCGACCTTACAATGAGCAGTACTTC
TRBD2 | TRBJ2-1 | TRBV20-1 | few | CSALRAGDYNEQFF | TGCAGTGCTCTCCGAGCGGGGGACTACAATGAGCAGTTCTTC
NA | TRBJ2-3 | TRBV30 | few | CAWSVGGPGTDTQYF | TGTGCCTGGAGTGTCGGAGGGCCAGGCACAGATACGCAGTATTTT
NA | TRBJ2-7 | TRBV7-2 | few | CASSLEQRRPPYEQYF | TGTGCCAGCAGCTTAGAACAGCGGCGACCCCCCTACGAGCAGTACTTC
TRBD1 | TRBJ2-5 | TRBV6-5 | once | CASSRDRGGETQYF | TGTGCCAGCAGCCGGGACAGGGGTGGCGAGACCCAGTACTTC
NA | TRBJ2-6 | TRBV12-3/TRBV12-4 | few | CASSPVSGANVLTF | TGTGCCAGCAGCCCTGTCTCTGGGGCCAACGTCCTGACTTTC
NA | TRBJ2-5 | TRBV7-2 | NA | CASSEGRSQETQYF | TGTGCCAGCTCAGAAGGACGGAGCCAAGAGACCCAGTACTTC
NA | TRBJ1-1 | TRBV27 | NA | CASSFQTPMNTEAFF | TGTGCCAGCAGTTTTCAAACGCCTATGAACACTGAAGCTTTCTTT
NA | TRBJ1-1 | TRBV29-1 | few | CSVAYDTEAFF | TGCAGCGTCGCCTATGACACTGAAGCTTTCTTT
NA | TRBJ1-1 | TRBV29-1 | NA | CSVLRNTEAFF | TGCAGCGTTCTTCGCAACACTGAAGCTTTCTTT
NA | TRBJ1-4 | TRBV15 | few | CATSRDLKVSNEKLFF | TGTGCCACCAGCAGAGATTTAAAGGTTTCTAATGAAAAACTGTTTTTT
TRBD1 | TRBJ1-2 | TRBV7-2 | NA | CASSLADGTDGYTF | TGTGCCAGCAGCTTAGCGGACGGGACAGACGGCTACACCTTC
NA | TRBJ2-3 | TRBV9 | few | CASSAPGTSTDTQYF | TGTGCCAGCAGCGCGCCCGGGACAAGCACAGATACGCAGTATTTT
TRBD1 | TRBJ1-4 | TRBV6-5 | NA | CASSPRVGGGEEKLFF | TGTGCCAGCAGTCCCCGAGTTGGAGGGGGCGAGGAAAAACTGTTTTTT
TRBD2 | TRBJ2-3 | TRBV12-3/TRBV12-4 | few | CASSPGLGGRWADTQYF | TGTGCCAGCAGTCCGGGTTTGGGCGGGAGATGGGCAGATACGCAGTATTTT
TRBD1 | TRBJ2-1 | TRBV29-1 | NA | CSVVAGTGKDEQFF | TGCAGCGTTGTCGCCGGGACAGGGAAGGATGAGCAGTTCTTC
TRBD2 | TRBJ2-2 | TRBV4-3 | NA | CASSQKGGGGHTGELFF | TGCGCCAGCAGCCAAAAAGGCGGGGGGGGCCACACCGGGGAGCTGTTTTTT
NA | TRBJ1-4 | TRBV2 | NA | CASCIYEKLFF | TGTGCCAGTTGTATTTACGAAAAACTGTTTTTT
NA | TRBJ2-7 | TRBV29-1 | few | CSVEDLRSQQYF | TGCAGCGTTGAAGATCTGCGGTCTCAGCAGTACTTC
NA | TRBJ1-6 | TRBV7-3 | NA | CASKLPPLHF | TGTGCCAGCAAATTGCCACCCCTCCACTTT
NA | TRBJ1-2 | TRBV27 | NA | CASSFGAGWGYTF | TGTGCCAGCAGTTTCGGGGCAGGGTGGGGCTACACCTTC